One and the same sample provided the 2 T cell receptor beta chains below, sequenced in a study of T cell responses to AZD1222 COVID-19 vaccine. Sequencing was performed with immunoSEQ multiplex PCR; in TCRdb, only in-frame clones are kept and a portion is missing. The sample has roughly 110,000 clones; approximately 89% are singletons. The sequenced sample was peripheral blood, obtained 28 days after the second AZD1222 dose. These receptors originate from an adult who received the AZD1222 COVID-19 vaccine.

V gene TRBV7-2 combines with J gene TRBJ2-1; D tentatively fits TRBD1 or TRBD2 (5 bases each). The CDR3 loop spans 15 amino acids. V was clipped by 2 bases and J by 0 bases, with 8 bases between them. Germline V gene lookup returns CDR1 SGHTA and CDR2 FQGNSA. CDR3 DNA: TGTGCCAGCAGCTTAAGAGGGGACTCCTACAATGAGCAGTTCTTC. Amino acid sequence: CASSLRGDSYNEQFF.

This chain connects TRBV27 to TRBJ2-5, with D tentatively TRBD1 (5 bases). From germline, CDR1 is MNHEY and CDR2 SMNVEV (reference sequence). Trimming left V 5 bases short and J 0 bases short, with 7 bases between. The CDR3 spans 13 residues. CDR3: CASSRGYQETQYF. In DNA, the CDR3 is TGTGCCAGCAGTAGGGGTTACCAAGAGACCCAGTACTTC.